These 8 T cell receptor beta chains were all obtained from the same sample, sequenced in a study of T cells in pancreatic ductal adenocarcinoma. Selected pancreatic ductal adenocarcinoma patients had undergone surgery without neoadjuvant therapy. Clones were read by immunoSEQ multiplex PCR, and TCRdb kept only the in-frame ones, dropping some. The sample shows 100,000 or so clones, about 96% of them seen only once. The sample consisted of PBMCs. These receptors originate from a human donor with pancreatic ductal adenocarcinoma.

The chain uses TRBV29-1 and TRBJ2-3, with a weak D call TRBD2 (5 bases). CDR1 SQVTM and CDR2 ANQGSEA come from the germline V gene. This CDR3 is 11 amino acids long. Trimming shortened V by 7 bases and J by 6 bases, and 11 bases separated the two germline ends. CDR3 region: CSAEGPDTQYF. The CDR3 region has the DNA TGCAGCGCCGAGGGTCCGGATACGCAGTATTTT.

This chain connects TRBV5-1 to TRBJ2-1, with TRBD2 matching over 7 bases. Unmatched junction bases numbered 6, after V lost 0 bases and J lost 6 bases. Germline lookup yields CDR1 SGHRS and CDR2 YFSETQ. The CDR3 totals 15 residues. The CDR3 nucleotides read TGCGCCAGCAGCTTGGTGGCGGGAGAACCCAATGAGCAGTTCTTC. Protein: CASSLVAGEPNEQFF.

The chain uses TRBV14 and TRBJ2-1; 12 bases line up with TRBD2. Trimming removed 4 bases from V and 3 bases from J; junction bases left unmatched: 16. Germline values: CDR1 SGHDN, CDR2 FVKESK. The CDR3 is 20 amino acids. CDR3: CASSLLTGLAGKTNYNEQFF. In DNA form, the CDR3 reads TGTGCCAGCAGCCTACTTACGGGACTAGCGGGCAAAACGAACTACAATGAGCAGTTCTTC.

The chain uses TRBV4-1 and TRBJ2-5; 7 bases map to TRBD1. V was pared by 0 bases and J by 4 bases, with 11 bases of the junction left unmatched. The CDR3 is made up of 17 amino acids. CDR1 is MGHRA and CDR2 is YSYEKL in the germline V gene. CDR3 coding DNA: TGCGCCAGCAGCCAAGAGACCGCACAGGGGAGATTAGAGACCCAGTACTTC. It codes for CASSQETAQGRLETQYF.

The V call is TRBV7-8, the J call TRBJ2-1; 11 bases are shared with TRBD1. V trimming: 1 base; J trimming: 7 bases; junction bases outside the gene matches: 6. Germline CDR1 SGHVS, CDR2 FQNEAQ. The CDR3 has 16 amino acids. DNA for the CDR3: TGTGCCAGCAGCTTAGGGCGGACAGGGGGCTGGAATGAGCAGTTCTTC. It yields the protein CASSLGRTGGWNEQFF.

The chain has TRBV29-1 and TRBJ1-1; 7 bases map to TRBD1. Per germline, CDR1 SQVTM and CDR2 ANQGSEA. This CDR3 contains 12 residues. V dropped 8 bases and J dropped 1; count of bases not matched to a gene: 4. CDR3 sequence (DNA): TGCAGCACCGGGACAGAGAACACTGAAGCTTTCTTT. This sequence encodes CSTGTENTEAFF.

The rearrangement links TRBV20-1 to TRBJ2-5, with D hard to call. Germline loops: CDR1 DFQATT, CDR2 SNEGSKA (reference sequence). This CDR3 is 10 amino acids long. Trimming took 4 bases from V and 4 from J, leaving 4 bases between them. This CDR3 reads CSATRETQYF. DNA of the CDR3: TGCAGTGCTACCAGAGAGACCCAGTACTTC.

The chain is built from TRBV5-4 and TRBJ2-7; TRBD2 agrees at 8 bases. J gave up 3 bases and V 4 bases, and 9 bases lay outside the gene matches. Germline values: CDR1 SGHNT, CDR2 YYREEE (reference sequence). The CDR3 has 15 amino acids. The CDR3 nucleotides are TGTGCCAGCAGCCTGCAGACTAGCGCTGTCTACGAGCAGTACTTC. This translates into CASSLQTSAVYEQYF.